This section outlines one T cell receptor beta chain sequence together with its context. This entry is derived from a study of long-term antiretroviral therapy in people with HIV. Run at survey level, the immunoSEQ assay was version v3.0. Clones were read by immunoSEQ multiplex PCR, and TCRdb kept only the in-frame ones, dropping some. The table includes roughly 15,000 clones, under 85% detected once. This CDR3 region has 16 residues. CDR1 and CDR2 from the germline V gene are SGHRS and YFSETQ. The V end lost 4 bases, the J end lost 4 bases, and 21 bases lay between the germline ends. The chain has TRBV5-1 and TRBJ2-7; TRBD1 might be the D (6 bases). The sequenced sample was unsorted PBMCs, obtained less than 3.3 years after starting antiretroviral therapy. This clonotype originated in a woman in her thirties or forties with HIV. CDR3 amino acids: CASSGQTGHRDYEQYF. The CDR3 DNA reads TGCGCCAGCAGCGGACAGACAGGTCACAGGGATTACGAGCAGTACTTC.